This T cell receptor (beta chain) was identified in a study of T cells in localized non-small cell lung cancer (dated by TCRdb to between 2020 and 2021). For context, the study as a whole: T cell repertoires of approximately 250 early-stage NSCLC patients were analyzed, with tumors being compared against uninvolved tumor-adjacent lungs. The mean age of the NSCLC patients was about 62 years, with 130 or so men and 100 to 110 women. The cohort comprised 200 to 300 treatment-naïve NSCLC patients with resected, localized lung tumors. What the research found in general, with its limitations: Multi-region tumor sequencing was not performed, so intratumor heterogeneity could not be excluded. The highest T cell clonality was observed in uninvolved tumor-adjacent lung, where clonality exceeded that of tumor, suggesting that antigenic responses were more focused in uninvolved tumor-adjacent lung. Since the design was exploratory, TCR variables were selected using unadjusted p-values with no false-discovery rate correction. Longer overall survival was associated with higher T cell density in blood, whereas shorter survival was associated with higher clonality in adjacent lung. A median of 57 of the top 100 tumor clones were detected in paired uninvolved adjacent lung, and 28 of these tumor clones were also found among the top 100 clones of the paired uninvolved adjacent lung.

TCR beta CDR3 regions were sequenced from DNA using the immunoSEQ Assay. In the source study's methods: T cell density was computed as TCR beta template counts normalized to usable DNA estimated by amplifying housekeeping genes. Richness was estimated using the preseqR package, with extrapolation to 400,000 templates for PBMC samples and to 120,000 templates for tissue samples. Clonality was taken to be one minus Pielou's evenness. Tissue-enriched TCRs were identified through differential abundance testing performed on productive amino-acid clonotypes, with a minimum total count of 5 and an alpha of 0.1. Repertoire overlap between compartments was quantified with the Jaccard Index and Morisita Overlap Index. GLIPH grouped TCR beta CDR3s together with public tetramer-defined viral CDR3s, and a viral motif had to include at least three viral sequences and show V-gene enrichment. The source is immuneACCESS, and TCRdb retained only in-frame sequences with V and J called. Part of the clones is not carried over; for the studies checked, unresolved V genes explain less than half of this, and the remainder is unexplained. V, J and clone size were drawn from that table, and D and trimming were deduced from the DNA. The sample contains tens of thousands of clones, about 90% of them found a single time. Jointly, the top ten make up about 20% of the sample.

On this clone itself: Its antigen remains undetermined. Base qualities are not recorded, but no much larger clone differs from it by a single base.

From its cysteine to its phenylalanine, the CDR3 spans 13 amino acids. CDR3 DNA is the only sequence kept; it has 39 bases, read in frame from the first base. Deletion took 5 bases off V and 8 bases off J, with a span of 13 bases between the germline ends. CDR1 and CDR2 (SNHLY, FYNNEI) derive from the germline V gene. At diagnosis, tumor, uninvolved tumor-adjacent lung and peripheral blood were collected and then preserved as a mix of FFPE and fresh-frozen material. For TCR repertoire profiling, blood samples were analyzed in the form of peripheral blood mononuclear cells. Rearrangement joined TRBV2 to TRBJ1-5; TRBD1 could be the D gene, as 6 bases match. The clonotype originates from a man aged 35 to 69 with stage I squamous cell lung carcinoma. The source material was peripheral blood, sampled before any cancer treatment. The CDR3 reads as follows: CASSRGGAEPQHF. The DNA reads TGTGCCAGCAGTAGGGGGGGCGCGGAGCCCCAGCATTTT.